These T cell receptor beta chains were read from a single sample in a study of technical replicates of blood from a handful of donors. The assay was immunoSEQ multiplex PCR, and TCRdb's table has in-frame clones only and misses some. The repertoire has tens of thousands of clones, around 86% of them found once; the top ten carry 5.1%. The specimen sequenced was PBMCs. Receptor source: a human donor in good health. Some clones in this sample may be carry-over from other donors' samples. Each CDR3 is given with its conserved first and last residue. Fields, in order: clone size, V gene, J gene, D gene, CDR3 protein, CDR3 DNA. A D gene is named only where the DNA matches it firmly. Size is omitted from some rows. Given values are once, few, many or a class for expanded clones.

clone_size: once; v_call: TRBV19; j_call: TRBJ1-5; d_call: TRBD1; cdr3_aa: CASSTGTGKGQPQHF; cdr3_nt: TGTGCCAGTAGTACTGGGACAGGGAAAGGACAGCCCCAGCATTTT
clone_size: -; v_call: TRBV4-3; j_call: TRBJ2-3; d_call: TRBD2; cdr3_aa: CASSQDSGGSTDTQYF; cdr3_nt: TGCGCCAGCAGCCAAGATAGCGGGGGAAGCACAGATACGCAGTATTTT
clone_size: -; v_call: TRBV27; j_call: TRBJ2-3; d_call: -; cdr3_aa: CASSLIYTDTQYF; cdr3_nt: TGTGCCAGCAGTTTAATTTACACAGATACGCAGTATTTT
clone_size: -; v_call: TRBV4-1; j_call: TRBJ1-4; d_call: TRBD1; cdr3_aa: CASSTQGGGNEKLFF; cdr3_nt: TGCGCCAGCAGCACTCAAGGGGGCGGGAATGAAAAACTGTTTTTT
clone_size: -; v_call: TRBV2; j_call: TRBJ1-2; d_call: TRBD1; cdr3_aa: CATQGRPGQEAYGYTF; cdr3_nt: TGTGCCACTCAGGGACGCCCGGGACAGGAGGCCTATGGCTACACCTTC
clone_size: -; v_call: TRBV5-1; j_call: TRBJ2-7; d_call: TRBD1; cdr3_aa: CASSGGTGVSEQYF; cdr3_nt: TGCGCCAGCAGTGGCGGGACAGGCGTTAGCGAGCAGTACTTC
clone_size: -; v_call: TRBV5-4; j_call: TRBJ2-7; d_call: -; cdr3_aa: CASKVTGGNEQYF; cdr3_nt: TGTGCCAGCAAAGTTACGGGGGGCAACGAGCAGTACTTC
clone_size: -; v_call: TRBV7-9; j_call: TRBJ1-2; d_call: -; cdr3_aa: CASSLGGDYYGYTF; cdr3_nt: TGTGCCAGCAGCTTAGGAGGGGACTACTATGGCTACACCTTC
clone_size: -; v_call: TRBV5-1; j_call: TRBJ1-5; d_call: -; cdr3_aa: CASSLDRNQPQHF; cdr3_nt: TGCGCCAGCAGCTTGGACAGAAATCAGCCCCAGCATTTT
clone_size: -; v_call: TRBV10-2; j_call: TRBJ1-1; d_call: -; cdr3_aa: CASSERVTEAFF; cdr3_nt: TGCGCCAGCAGTGAGCGGGTTACTGAAGCTTTCTTT
clone_size: -; v_call: TRBV5-1; j_call: TRBJ2-2; d_call: TRBD1; cdr3_aa: CASSPGTGGNLNTGELFF; cdr3_nt: TGCGCCAGCAGCCCGGGGACAGGGGGCAACTTGAACACCGGGGAGCTGTTTTTT
clone_size: -; v_call: TRBV6-1; j_call: TRBJ1-2; d_call: -; cdr3_aa: CASRTAGRSYGYTF; cdr3_nt: TGTGCCAGCAGAACCGCGGGGAGGAGCTATGGCTACACCTTC
clone_size: once; v_call: TRBV11-3; j_call: TRBJ2-1; d_call: -; cdr3_aa: CASSLVSHEQFF; cdr3_nt: TGTGCCAGCAGCTTAGTGTCTCATGAGCAGTTCTTC
clone_size: -; v_call: TRBV7-9; j_call: TRBJ2-5; d_call: -; cdr3_aa: CASTPGPGGLGETQYF; cdr3_nt: TGTGCCAGCACCCCGGGTCCGGGGGGCCTTGGGGAGACCCAGTACTTC
clone_size: -; v_call: TRBV5-4; j_call: TRBJ2-3; d_call: -; cdr3_aa: CASSTWAGGTDTQYF; cdr3_nt: TGTGCCAGCAGCACGTGGGCGGGCGGCACAGATACGCAGTATTTT
clone_size: -; v_call: TRBV9; j_call: TRBJ2-1; d_call: TRBD2; cdr3_aa: CASSAEISGSLNEQFF; cdr3_nt: TGTGCCAGCAGCGCAGAAATTAGCGGGAGCCTCAATGAGCAGTTCTTC
clone_size: -; v_call: TRBV12-5; j_call: TRBJ2-1; d_call: TRBD1; cdr3_aa: CASEGQGSYNEQFF; cdr3_nt: TGTGCTAGTGAGGGACAGGGCTCCTACAATGAGCAGTTCTTC
clone_size: few; v_call: TRBV18; j_call: TRBJ1-1; d_call: -; cdr3_aa: CASSLYKPGGGLNTEAFF; cdr3_nt: TGTGCCAGCTCACTGTACAAACCGGGGGGCGGTCTTAACACTGAAGCTTTCTTT
clone_size: -; v_call: TRBV5-1; j_call: TRBJ2-1; d_call: TRBD2; cdr3_aa: CASSLQASGDGEQFF; cdr3_nt: TGCGCCAGCAGCTTGCAGGCTAGCGGGGACGGTGAGCAGTTCTTC
clone_size: -; v_call: TRBV6-1; j_call: TRBJ1-6; d_call: TRBD1; cdr3_aa: CASSVPRRTGYNSPLHF; cdr3_nt: TGTGCCAGCAGTGTCCCAAGAAGGACAGGGTATAATTCACCCCTCCACTTT
clone_size: -; v_call: TRBV6-4; j_call: TRBJ1-1; d_call: -; cdr3_aa: CASSVQGGTEAFF; cdr3_nt: TGTGCCAGCAGCGTACAGGGTGGCACTGAAGCTTTCTTT
clone_size: once; v_call: TRBV7-9; j_call: TRBJ2-1; d_call: TRBD1; cdr3_aa: CASRPWAGGDEQFF; cdr3_nt: TGTGCCAGCAGGCCGTGGGCAGGGGGCGATGAGCAGTTCTTC
clone_size: -; v_call: TRBV10-3; j_call: TRBJ1-5; d_call: -; cdr3_aa: CAISIEGDNQPQHF; cdr3_nt: TGTGCCATCAGTATAGAGGGGGATAATCAGCCCCAGCATTTT
clone_size: -; v_call: TRBV19; j_call: TRBJ2-3; d_call: TRBD1; cdr3_aa: CASSWGQGAQDTQYF; cdr3_nt: TGTGCCAGTAGTTGGGGACAGGGGGCGCAAGATACGCAGTATTTT
clone_size: once; v_call: TRBV5-1; j_call: TRBJ2-7; d_call: TRBD2; cdr3_aa: CASTPFGGGRFNDEQYF; cdr3_nt: TGCGCCAGCACACCCTTCGGGGGGGGGCGATTCAACGACGAGCAGTACTTC
clone_size: -; v_call: TRBV19; j_call: TRBJ2-3; d_call: -; cdr3_aa: CASSPSYSSTDTQYF; cdr3_nt: TGTGCCAGTAGTCCAAGCTACTCCAGCACAGATACGCAGTATTTT
clone_size: once; v_call: TRBV30; j_call: TRBJ1-2; d_call: TRBD1; cdr3_aa: CARRPGTGSSVGYTF; cdr3_nt: TGTGCCAGGCGACCGGGGACAGGGAGTTCTGTGGGGTACACCTTC
clone_size: -; v_call: TRBV5-6; j_call: TRBJ2-3; d_call: TRBD2; cdr3_aa: CASSYLARLAGGTDTQYF; cdr3_nt: TGTGCCAGCAGCTACCTGGCGAGACTAGCGGGGGGTACAGATACGCAGTATTTT
clone_size: -; v_call: TRBV4-3; j_call: TRBJ2-1; d_call: -; cdr3_aa: CATAGHTEQFF; cdr3_nt: TGCGCCACCGCGGGGCATACTGAGCAGTTCTTC
clone_size: -; v_call: TRBV12-5; j_call: TRBJ2-3; d_call: TRBD2; cdr3_aa: CASGSRTSGRGRTDTQYF; cdr3_nt: TGTGCTAGTGGTTCCCGGACTAGCGGGAGAGGCAGGACAGATACGCAGTATTTT
clone_size: -; v_call: TRBV7-3; j_call: TRBJ2-7; d_call: TRBD1; cdr3_aa: CASSPRDRDEQYF; cdr3_nt: TGTGCCAGCAGCCCCCGGGACAGGGACGAGCAGTACTTC
clone_size: few; v_call: TRBV5-6; j_call: TRBJ2-5; d_call: -; cdr3_aa: CASRLAKETQYF; cdr3_nt: TGTGCCAGCAGACTAGCTAAAGAGACCCAGTACTTC
clone_size: -; v_call: TRBV10-3; j_call: TRBJ2-3; d_call: -; cdr3_aa: CAITSRQDSDTQYF; cdr3_nt: TGTGCCATCACCTCCCGACAGGACTCAGATACGCAGTATTTT
clone_size: -; v_call: TRBV5-1; j_call: TRBJ2-3; d_call: TRBD2; cdr3_aa: CASSQRSGGGQDTQYF; cdr3_nt: TGCGCCAGCAGCCAACGGAGCGGGGGCGGGCAAGATACGCAGTATTTT
clone_size: -; v_call: TRBV15; j_call: TRBJ1-5; d_call: -; cdr3_aa: CATSRDQGNNQPQHF; cdr3_nt: TGTGCCACCAGCAGAGACCAGGGGAACAATCAGCCCCAGCATTTT
clone_size: -; v_call: TRBV16; j_call: TRBJ2-3; d_call: -; cdr3_aa: CASSLPGRTDTQYF; cdr3_nt: TGTGCCAGCAGTCTCCCTGGGAGAACAGATACGCAGTATTTT
clone_size: many; v_call: TRBV6-6; j_call: TRBJ2-3; d_call: TRBD1; cdr3_aa: CASSPGTGGLDTQYF; cdr3_nt: TGTGCCAGCAGTCCAGGGACAGGGGGCTTGGATACGCAGTATTTT
clone_size: few; v_call: TRBV2; j_call: TRBJ1-1; d_call: -; cdr3_aa: CASRGEGSAFF; cdr3_nt: TGTGCCAGCCGGGGTGAGGGATCAGCTTTCTTT
clone_size: -; v_call: TRBV25-1; j_call: TRBJ2-3; d_call: TRBD2; cdr3_aa: CASSASGRADTQYF; cdr3_nt: TGTGCCAGCAGTGCTAGCGGGAGGGCGGATACGCAGTATTTT
clone_size: few; v_call: TRBV9; j_call: TRBJ1-1; d_call: TRBD1; cdr3_aa: CASSARTGTNTEAFF; cdr3_nt: TGTGCCAGCAGCGCCCGGACAGGGACTAACACTGAAGCTTTCTTT
clone_size: -; v_call: TRBV5-1; j_call: TRBJ1-1; d_call: -; cdr3_aa: CASSFGTENTEAFF; cdr3_nt: TGCGCCAGCAGCTTTGGAACAGAGAACACTGAAGCTTTCTTT
clone_size: -; v_call: TRBV5-1; j_call: TRBJ2-1; d_call: -; cdr3_aa: CASSPKGDVRNEQFF; cdr3_nt: TGCGCCAGCAGCCCCAAAGGAGACGTTCGGAATGAGCAGTTCTTC
clone_size: -; v_call: TRBV9; j_call: TRBJ2-2; d_call: -; cdr3_aa: CASSRFQSGELFF; cdr3_nt: TGTGCCAGCAGCCGATTCCAGTCCGGGGAGCTGTTTTTT
clone_size: -; v_call: TRBV6-8; j_call: TRBJ2-5; d_call: TRBD2; cdr3_aa: CAAGPGLAASAQYF; cdr3_nt: TGTGCCGCAGGACCGGGACTAGCGGCTTCGGCCCAGTACTTC
clone_size: -; v_call: TRBV19; j_call: TRBJ2-7; d_call: TRBD2; cdr3_aa: CASSITGGTYEQYF; cdr3_nt: TGTGCCAGTAGTATAACGGGGGGGACCTACGAGCAGTACTTC
clone_size: -; v_call: TRBV20-1; j_call: TRBJ1-2; d_call: -; cdr3_aa: CSAPRGQGYTF; cdr3_nt: TGCAGTGCACCGCGGGGGCAGGGCTACACCTTC
clone_size: few; v_call: TRBV2; j_call: TRBJ2-5; d_call: -; cdr3_aa: CASSGAGAKETQYF; cdr3_nt: TGTGCCAGCAGCGGAGCAGGGGCAAAAGAGACCCAGTACTTC
clone_size: -; v_call: TRBV5-3; j_call: TRBJ2-2; d_call: TRBD1; cdr3_aa: CAETCGTGINGELFF; cdr3_nt: TGTGCCGAGACGTGTGGGACAGGGATAAACGGGGAGCTGTTTTTT
clone_size: -; v_call: TRBV7-3; j_call: TRBJ2-2; d_call: TRBD2; cdr3_aa: CASSLLGLAGPGELFF; cdr3_nt: TGTGCCAGCAGCTTACTCGGACTAGCGGGACCCGGGGAGCTGTTTTTT
clone_size: -; v_call: TRBV6-5; j_call: TRBJ1-1; d_call: -; cdr3_aa: CASSYGGMNTEAFF; cdr3_nt: TGTGCCAGCAGTTACGGCGGTATGAACACTGAAGCTTTCTTT
clone_size: -; v_call: TRBV5-1; j_call: TRBJ1-6; d_call: TRBD1; cdr3_aa: CASRLTGRNSPLHF; cdr3_nt: TGCGCCAGCAGACTGACAGGGCGCAATTCACCCCTCCACTTT
clone_size: once; v_call: TRBV18; j_call: TRBJ1-1; d_call: -; cdr3_aa: CASSPPGTHTEAFF; cdr3_nt: TGTGCCAGCTCACCACCGGGGACACACACTGAAGCTTTCTTT
clone_size: -; v_call: TRBV4-2; j_call: TRBJ2-1; d_call: -; cdr3_aa: CASSQTRQFTNEQFF; cdr3_nt: TGTGCCAGCAGCCAAACGCGACAGTTTACAAATGAGCAGTTCTTC
clone_size: -; v_call: TRBV7-2; j_call: TRBJ1-5; d_call: TRBD1; cdr3_aa: CASSLRALGQGHQPQHF; cdr3_nt: TGTGCCAGCAGTTTGCGGGCCCTAGGACAGGGCCATCAGCCCCAGCATTTT
clone_size: -; v_call: TRBV18; j_call: TRBJ2-7; d_call: TRBD2; cdr3_aa: CASSRSAGGEYEQYF; cdr3_nt: TGTGCCAGCTCACGGTCGGCGGGGGGGGAATACGAGCAGTACTTC